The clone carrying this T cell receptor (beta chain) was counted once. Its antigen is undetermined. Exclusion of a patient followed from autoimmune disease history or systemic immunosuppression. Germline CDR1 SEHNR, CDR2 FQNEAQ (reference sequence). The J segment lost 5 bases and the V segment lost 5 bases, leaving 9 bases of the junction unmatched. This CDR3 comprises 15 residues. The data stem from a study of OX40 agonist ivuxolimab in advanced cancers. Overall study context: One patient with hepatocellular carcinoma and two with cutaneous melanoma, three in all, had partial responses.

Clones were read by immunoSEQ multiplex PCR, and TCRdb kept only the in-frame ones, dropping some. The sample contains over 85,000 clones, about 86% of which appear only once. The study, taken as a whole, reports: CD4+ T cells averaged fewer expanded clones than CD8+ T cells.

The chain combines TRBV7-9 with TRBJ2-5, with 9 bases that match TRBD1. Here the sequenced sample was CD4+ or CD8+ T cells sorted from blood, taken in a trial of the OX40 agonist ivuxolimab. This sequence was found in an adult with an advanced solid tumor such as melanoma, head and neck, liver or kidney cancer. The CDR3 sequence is CASSVTGGAGETQYF. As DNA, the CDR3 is TGTGCCAGCAGCGTAACAGGGGGCGCGGGGGAGACCCAGTACTTC.